A single sample is the source of the 9 T cell receptor beta chains below, sequenced in a study of blood T cell repertoires in COVID-19 (dated by TCRdb to between 2020 and 2021). The method behind the library was the immunoSEQ multiplex PCR assay. TCRdb obtained this table from immuneACCESS and retained in-frame rearrangements with V and J assigned. These tables miss some clones; where compared with another copy, unresolved V genes account for less than half of the shortfall, and the remainder is unexplained. The sample profile shows fewer than 250,000 clones; approximately 83% of them were found once. About 3.9% of the sample belongs to the ten largest clones. Sequenced sample: PBMCs or T cells enriched from blood (not recorded which). These TCRs come from a woman aged 40 to 49 who had been exposed to COVID-19.

J is TRBJ2-5 and V is TRBV5-1; D perhaps matches TRBD1 (6 bases). CDR3 length: 13 amino acids. Germline CDR1 reads SGHRS; CDR2 reads YFSETQ. V was trimmed by 4 bases and J by 3 bases, leaving 10 bases between them. In nucleotides, the CDR3 is TGCGCCAGCAGCACTGGACAGAAAGAGACCCAGTACTTC. This translates into CASSTGQKETQYF.

The rearrangement joins TRBV12-3 or TRBV12-4 to TRBJ1-1; no clear D. CDR3 length: 12 amino acids. V lost 7 bases to trimming and J lost 4 bases, with 10 bases between them. The chain's CDR3 is CASKQWSTEAFF. For the CDR3, the DNA is TGTGCCAGCAAACAATGGAGCACTGAAGCTTTCTTT.

The chain recombines TRBV19 with TRBJ2-3; D may be TRBD2 (6 bases). Germline V gene sequence: CDR1 LNHDA, CDR2 SQIVND (reference sequence). Trimming left V 2 bases short and J 4 bases short, with 13 bases between. CDR3 size: 15 residues. Written as DNA, the CDR3 is TGTGCCAGTAGTATAACGATCGGGGGAGCAGATACGCAGTATTTT. The encoded protein is CASSITIGGADTQYF.

The DNA of the CDR3 is TGTGCCAGCGCCGGACTGTCCCCCTACGAGCAGTACTTC. This sequence encodes CASAGLSPYEQYF. The V gene is TRBV2, the J gene TRBJ2-7; perhaps TRBD2 as D (5 bases). The CDR3 loop spans 13 amino acids. The germline CDR1 and CDR2 sequences are SNHLY and FYNNEI. V lost 8 bases and J lost 2, with 13 bases in between.

The genes are TRBV2 and TRBJ2-1; 7 bases are shared with TRBD1. CDR1 SNHLY and CDR2 FYNNEI come from the germline V gene. J gave up 3 bases and V 6 bases, and 5 bases lay outside the gene matches. This CDR3 is 14 amino acids long. The CDR3 is CASRPTGLYNEQFF. The CDR3 DNA sequence: TGTGCCAGCAGACCGACAGGGCTCTACAATGAGCAGTTCTTC.

The gene calls are TRBV20-1 and TRBJ1-2; D ambiguous. Germline lookup yields CDR1 DFQATT and CDR2 SNEGSKA (reference sequence). The CDR3 loop spans 15 amino acids. V dropped 3 bases and J dropped 2 bases, with 16 bases sitting between them. The CDR3: CSASIVSGLNYGYTF. The CDR3 DNA reads TGCAGTGCTAGTATTGTGTCAGGCCTGAACTATGGCTACACCTTC.

V usage is TRBV6-5 and J usage is TRBJ2-3; D not resolved. This CDR3 has 12 amino acids. V lost 4 bases and J 4 bases, leaving 6 bases between the germline ends. Germline lookup yields CDR1 MNHEY and CDR2 SVGAGI. The CDR3 protein is CASSLGADTQYF. The CDR3 DNA sequence: TGTGCCAGCAGTTTAGGAGCAGATACGCAGTATTTT.

The rearrangement uses TRBV2 and TRBJ2-5; D gene uncertain. Trimming removed 5 bases from V and 3 bases from J, with 4 bases in between. CDR3 length: 11 residues. CDR1 and CDR2 (germline): SNHLY, FYNNEI. CDR3 DNA sequence: TGTGCCAGCAGTACTGAAGAGACCCAGTACTTC. Translation gives CASSTEETQYF.

The CDR3 region is CASSYLQGDYGYTF. In nucleotides, the CDR3 is TGTGCCAGCAGTTATTTACAGGGGGACTATGGCTACACCTTC. The chain links TRBV6-6 to TRBJ1-2; 8 bases fit TRBD1. The ends lost 3 bases at V and 3 bases at J; junction bases unmatched: 3. The CDR3 length is 14 residues. Germline CDR1 and CDR2: MNHNY and SVGAGI (reference sequence).